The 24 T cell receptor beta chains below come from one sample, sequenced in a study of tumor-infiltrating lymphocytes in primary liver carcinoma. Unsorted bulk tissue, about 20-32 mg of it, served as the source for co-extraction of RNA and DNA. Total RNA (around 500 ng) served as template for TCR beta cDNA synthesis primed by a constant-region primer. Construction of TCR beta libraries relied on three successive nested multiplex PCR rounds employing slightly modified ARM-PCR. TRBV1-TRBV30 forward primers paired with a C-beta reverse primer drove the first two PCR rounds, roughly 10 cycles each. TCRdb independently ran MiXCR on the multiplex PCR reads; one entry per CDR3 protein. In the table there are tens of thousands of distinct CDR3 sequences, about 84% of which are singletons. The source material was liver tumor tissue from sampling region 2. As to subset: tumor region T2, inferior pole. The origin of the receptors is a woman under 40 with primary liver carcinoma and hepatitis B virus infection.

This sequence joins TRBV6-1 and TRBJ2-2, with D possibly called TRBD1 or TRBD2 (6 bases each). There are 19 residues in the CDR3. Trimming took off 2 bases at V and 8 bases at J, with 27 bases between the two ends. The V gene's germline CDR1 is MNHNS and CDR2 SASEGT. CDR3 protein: CASSETLPGGAADNGELFF. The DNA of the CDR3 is TGTGCCAGCAGTGAAACCCTTCCCGGGGGCGCCGCGGATAATGGGGAGCTGTTTTTT.

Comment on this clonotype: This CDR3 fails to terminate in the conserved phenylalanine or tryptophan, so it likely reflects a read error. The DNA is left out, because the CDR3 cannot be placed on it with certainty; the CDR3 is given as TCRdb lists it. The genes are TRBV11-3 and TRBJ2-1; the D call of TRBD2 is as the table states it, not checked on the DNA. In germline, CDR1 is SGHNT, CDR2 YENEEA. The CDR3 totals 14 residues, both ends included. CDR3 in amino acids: CASNRLAGGGMSSS.

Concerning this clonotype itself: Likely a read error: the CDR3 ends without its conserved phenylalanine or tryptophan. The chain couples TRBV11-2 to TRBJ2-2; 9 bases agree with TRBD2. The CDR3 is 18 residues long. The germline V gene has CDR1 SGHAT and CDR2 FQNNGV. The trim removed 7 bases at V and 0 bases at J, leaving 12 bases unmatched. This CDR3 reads CASNSPRAGGPNTGELFP. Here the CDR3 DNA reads TGTGCCAGCAACTCACCCCGAGCGGGAGGCCCGAACACCGGGGAGCTGTTTCCT.

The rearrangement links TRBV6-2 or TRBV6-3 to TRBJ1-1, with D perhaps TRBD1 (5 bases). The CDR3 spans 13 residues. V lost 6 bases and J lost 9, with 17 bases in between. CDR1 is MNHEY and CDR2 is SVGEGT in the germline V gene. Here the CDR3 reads CASSYEGSTKAFF. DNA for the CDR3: TGTGCCAGCAGCTACGAGGGGTCGACTAAAGCTTTCTTT.

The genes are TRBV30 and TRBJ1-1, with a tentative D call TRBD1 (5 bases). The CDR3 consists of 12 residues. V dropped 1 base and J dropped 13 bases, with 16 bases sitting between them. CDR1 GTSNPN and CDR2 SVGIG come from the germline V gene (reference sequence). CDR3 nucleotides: TGTGCCTGGAGTGGCAGGGTCACTGAATATTTCTTT. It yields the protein CAWSGRVTEYFF.

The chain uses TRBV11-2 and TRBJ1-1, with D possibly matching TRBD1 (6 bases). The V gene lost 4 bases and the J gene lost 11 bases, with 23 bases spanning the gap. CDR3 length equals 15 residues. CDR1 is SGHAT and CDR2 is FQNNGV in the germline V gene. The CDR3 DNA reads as TGTGCCAGCAGCTCAAAAAGGGGGAGGTTAAATGAGGCTTTCTTT. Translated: CASSSKRGRLNEAFF. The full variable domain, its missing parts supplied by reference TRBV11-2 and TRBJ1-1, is EAGVAQSPRYKIIEKRQSVAFWCNPISGHATLYWYQQILGQGPKLLIQFQNNGVVDDSQLPKDRFSAERLKGVDSTLKIQPAKLEDSAVYLCASSSKRGRLNEAFFGQGTRLTVV.

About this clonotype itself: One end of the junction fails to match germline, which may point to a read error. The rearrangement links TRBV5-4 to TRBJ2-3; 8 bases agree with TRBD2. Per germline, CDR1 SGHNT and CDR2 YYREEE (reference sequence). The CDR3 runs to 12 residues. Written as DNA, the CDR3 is TGTGTCAGCAAAAGCGGGGGAGGTATGCAGTATTTT. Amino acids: CVSKSGGGMQYF. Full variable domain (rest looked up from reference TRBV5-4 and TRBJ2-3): ETGVTQSPTHLIKTRGQQVTLRCSSQSGHNTVSWYQQALGQGPQFIFQYYREEENGRGNFPPRFSGLQFPNYSSELNVNALELDDSALYLCVSKSGGGMQYFGPGTRLTVL.

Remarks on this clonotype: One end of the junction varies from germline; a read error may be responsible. The CDR3 region has the DNA TGCGCCAAAAGCCAAGATGCGGGAAGCTCCCACAATGAGCAGTTCTTC. This codes for CAKSQDAGSSHNEQFF. The chain uses TRBV4-3 and TRBJ2-1, with a possible D match to TRBD2 (6 bases). The CDR3 sequence is 16 residues long. The germline V gene has CDR1 LGHNA and CDR2 YSLEER.

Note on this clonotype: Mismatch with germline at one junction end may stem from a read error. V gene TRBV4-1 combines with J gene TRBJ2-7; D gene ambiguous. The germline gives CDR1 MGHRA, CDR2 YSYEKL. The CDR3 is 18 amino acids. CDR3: CASCQALSGGPLLNEQYF. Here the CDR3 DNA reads TGCGCCAGCTGCCAAGCCCTCTCCGGTGGTCCTCTTCTCAACGAGCAGTACTTC.

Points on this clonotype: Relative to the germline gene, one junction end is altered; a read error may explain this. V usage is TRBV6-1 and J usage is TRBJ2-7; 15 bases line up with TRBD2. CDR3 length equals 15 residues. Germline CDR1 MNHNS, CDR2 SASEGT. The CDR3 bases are TGTCCCAGCAATGGACTAGCGGGAGGGCCCTCGGGGCAGTACTTC. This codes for CPSNGLAGGPSGQYF.

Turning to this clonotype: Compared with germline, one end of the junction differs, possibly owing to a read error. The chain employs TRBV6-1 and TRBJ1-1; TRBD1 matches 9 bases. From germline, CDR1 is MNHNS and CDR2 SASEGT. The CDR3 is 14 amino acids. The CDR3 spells CACSDDRGCTEAFF. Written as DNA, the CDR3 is TGTGCCTGCAGTGATGACAGGGGGTGCACTGAAGCTTTCTTT.

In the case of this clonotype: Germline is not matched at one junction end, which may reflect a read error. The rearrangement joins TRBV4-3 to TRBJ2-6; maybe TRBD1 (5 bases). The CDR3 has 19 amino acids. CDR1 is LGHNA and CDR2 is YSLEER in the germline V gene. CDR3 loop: CASSQESSEIGYGANVPTF. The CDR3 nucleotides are TGCGCCAGCAGCCAAGAGAGCAGCGAGATAGGCTATGGGGCCAACGTCCCGACTTTC.

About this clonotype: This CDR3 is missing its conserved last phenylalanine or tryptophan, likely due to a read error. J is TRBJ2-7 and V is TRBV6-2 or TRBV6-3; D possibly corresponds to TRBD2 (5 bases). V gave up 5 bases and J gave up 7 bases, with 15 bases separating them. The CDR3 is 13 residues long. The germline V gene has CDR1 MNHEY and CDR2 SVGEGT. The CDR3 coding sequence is TGTGCCAGCAGTCACACGGAGGTAGAAGAGCAGTACTTA. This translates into CASSHTEVEEQYL.

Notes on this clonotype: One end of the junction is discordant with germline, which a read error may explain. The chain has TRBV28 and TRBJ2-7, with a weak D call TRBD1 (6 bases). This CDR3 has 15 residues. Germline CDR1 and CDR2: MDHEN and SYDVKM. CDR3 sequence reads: CSSRSSDRIRHEQYF. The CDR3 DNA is TGTTCCAGCAGATCAAGCGACAGGATCCGCCACGAGCAGTACTTC.

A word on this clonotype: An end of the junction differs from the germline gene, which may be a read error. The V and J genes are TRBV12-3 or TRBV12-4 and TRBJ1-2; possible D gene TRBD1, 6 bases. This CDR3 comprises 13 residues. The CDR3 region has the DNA TGTGCCAGCAGTCCCCGGGACAACTATGGCTGCATCTTC. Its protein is CASSPRDNYGCIF.

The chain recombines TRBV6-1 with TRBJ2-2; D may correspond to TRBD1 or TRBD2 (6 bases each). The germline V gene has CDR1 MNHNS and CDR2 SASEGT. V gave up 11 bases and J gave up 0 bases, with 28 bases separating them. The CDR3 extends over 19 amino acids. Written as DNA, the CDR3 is TGTGCCGGTAGTGAAACCCTTCCCGGGGGCGCCTCGAACACCGGGGAGCTGTTTTTT. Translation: CAGSETLPGGASNTGELFF.

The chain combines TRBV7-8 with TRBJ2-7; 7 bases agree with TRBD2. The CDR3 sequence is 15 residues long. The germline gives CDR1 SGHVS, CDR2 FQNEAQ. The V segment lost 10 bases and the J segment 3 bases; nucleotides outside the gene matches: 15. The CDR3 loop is CANSRTSGANYEQYF. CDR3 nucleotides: TGTGCCAACAGTAGGACTAGTGGGGCCAACTACGAGCAGTACTTC.

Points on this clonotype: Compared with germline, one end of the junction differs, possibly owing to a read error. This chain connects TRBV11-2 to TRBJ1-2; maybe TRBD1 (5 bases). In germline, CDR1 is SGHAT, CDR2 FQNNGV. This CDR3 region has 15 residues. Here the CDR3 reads CASSLHGMAGRGYTF. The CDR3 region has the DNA TGTGCAAGTAGCTTACATGGGATGGCAGGGAGAGGCTATACCTTC.

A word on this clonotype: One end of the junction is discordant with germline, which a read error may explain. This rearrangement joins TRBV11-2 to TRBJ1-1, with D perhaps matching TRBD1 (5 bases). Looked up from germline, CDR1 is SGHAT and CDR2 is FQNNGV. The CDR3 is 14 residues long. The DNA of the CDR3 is TGTGCCAGCAGATATACAGAGGGGAGGGTTGAAGCTTTATTT. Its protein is CASRYTEGRVEALF. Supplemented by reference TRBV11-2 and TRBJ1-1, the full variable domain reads EAGVAQSPRYKIIEKRQSVAFWCNPISGHATLYWYQQILGQGPKLLIQFQNNGVVDDSQLPKDRFSAERLKGVDSTLKIQPAKLEDSAVYLCASRYTEGRVEALFGQGTRLTVV.

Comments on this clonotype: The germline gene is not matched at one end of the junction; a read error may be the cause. The CDR3 nucleotides read TGTGCCAGCAACTTTCCGGCGGAGTACGAGCGGTACTTC. Translation: CASNFPAEYERYF. The V gene is TRBV11-2, the J gene TRBJ2-7, with D uncertain. Germline V gene data show CDR1 as SGHAT and CDR2 as FQNNGV. The length of the CDR3 is 13 residues.

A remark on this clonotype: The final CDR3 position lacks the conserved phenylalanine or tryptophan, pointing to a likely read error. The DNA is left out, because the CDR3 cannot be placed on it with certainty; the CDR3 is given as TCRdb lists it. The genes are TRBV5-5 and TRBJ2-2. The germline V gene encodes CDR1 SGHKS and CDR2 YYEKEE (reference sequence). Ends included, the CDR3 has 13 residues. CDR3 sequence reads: CASSQHTTRELFS.

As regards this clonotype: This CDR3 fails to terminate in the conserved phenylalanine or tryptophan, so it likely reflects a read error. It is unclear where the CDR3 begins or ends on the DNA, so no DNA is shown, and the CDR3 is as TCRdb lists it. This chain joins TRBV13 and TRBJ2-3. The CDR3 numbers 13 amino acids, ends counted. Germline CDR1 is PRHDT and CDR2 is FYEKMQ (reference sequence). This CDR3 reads CASSLSLTDTRYS.

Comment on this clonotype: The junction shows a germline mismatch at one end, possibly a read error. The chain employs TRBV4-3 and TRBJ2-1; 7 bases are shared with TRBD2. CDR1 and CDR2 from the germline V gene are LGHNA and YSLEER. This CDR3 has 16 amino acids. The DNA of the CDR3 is TGCGCCAGCAGTCAAGATAGGGACTACGCCTACAATGGGCAGTTCTTC. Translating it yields CASSQDRDYAYNGQFF.

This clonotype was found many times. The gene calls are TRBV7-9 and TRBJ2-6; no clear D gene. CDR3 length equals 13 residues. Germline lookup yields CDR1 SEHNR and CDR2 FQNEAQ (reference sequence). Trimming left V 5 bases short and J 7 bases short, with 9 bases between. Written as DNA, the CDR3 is TGTGCCAGCAGCCCCCGCGGAGCCAACGTCCTGACTTTC. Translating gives CASSPRGANVLTF.